Included here is one T cell receptor (beta chain) sequence, with context. This clonotype was seen ten or more times. Its specific antigen is unknown. Base qualities were left out, and no much larger clone turns up one base away. Based on the germline V gene, the CDR1 and CDR2 sequences are SGHTA and FQGNSA. The junction shows trimming of 5 bases on V and 2 bases on J, and the gene matches do not reach 5 bases of it. The CDR3 starts with the cysteine, ends with the phenylalanine, and has 14 residues. Of the read, only the CDR3 DNA is kept; its 42 bases are in frame from base 1. The time point label, as the study defines it: pre-sensitization, week 0. The treatment or condition label, as the study defines it: therapeutic diphenylcyclopropenone sensitization with weekly scalp DPC. Blood at each patch-test visit was drawn before the patch test was applied. To be eligible, patients had to be aged 18 to 70, diagnosed with alopecia and judged suitable for DPC therapy, while pregnant patients were excluded. Total RNA was extracted from unfractionated whole blood that had been collected in Tempus Blood RNA tubes.

The method behind the library was RACE. Sequencer: NextSeq 500. During library preparation, unique molecular identifiers were attached to individual cDNA molecules so that TCRs could be counted quantitatively and reproducibly. From each blood RNA sample, both TCR alpha and TCR beta chains were sequenced. The authors' analysis ran thus. Samples had a median of 95,638 TCRs, with a range from roughly 23,224 to 750,000. V, J and CDR3 annotation of the TCR reads was carried out using the Decombinator software suite. For PS versus PT1 abundance plots, all samples were subsampled to the same number of TCRs (28,000). TCRs were defined as expanded if absent before sensitization and observed at least eight times at the 2-week time point. TCRdb reran the public reads through fastp at Q25 and MiXCR, keeping productive beta chains. Duplicate CDR3 protein sequences are folded into a single record with the most common DNA and genes. For this entry, the V and J calls and clone size follow TCRdb and not the study's own pipeline. For this sample the table gives tens of thousands of distinct CDR3 sequences, of which approximately 6.7% were detected only once. Under 2% of the sample goes to the ten largest clones.

The data stem from a study of human T cells and chemical hapten exposure (TCRdb year 2021). Looking at the study overall: For sensitization, 2% DPC in acetone was applied to an approximately 2 cm by approximately 2 cm area of upper inner arm skin. Approximately 28 alopecia patients provided blood for TCR sequencing at one to four time points (pre-sensitization, 2, 6 and 24 weeks). The mostly female patient cohort included alopecia areata with under or over 50% scalp involvement, alopecia totalis and alopecia universalis. Throughout the study period of roughly 24 weeks, patients also received therapeutic DPC doses to the scalp every week. The libraries were sequenced as a pool, and the TCR yield per sample differed mostly because of small variations in library volumes within the pool. This study followed changes in the peripheral blood TCR repertoire in vivo during primary and secondary sensitization of alopecia patients to the hapten diphenylcyclopropenone (DPC). Blood samples were taken from patients before sensitization (week 0) and at 2, 6 and about 24 weeks after DPC sensitization. Patch testing was done on the upper back using Finn chambers containing 0.01% DPC, and results were scored after 6 days according to International Contact Dermatitis Research Group standards. What the work shows at the level of the full study, not this receptor alone: Because all patients had alopecia, a presumed autoimmune disease, the immune response of the patients might differ from that of healthy individuals. Expanded TCRs formed significantly more large CDR3 similarity clusters than pre-sensitization or healthy control sets, consistent with antigen-driven responses. After repeated subsampling, changes were observed in the strength of the expansion versus patch-test correlation and in the threshold at which the correlation became significant. Patch test score was positively correlated with the number of PT1 expanded TCRs, with significance at thresholds 8, 16 and 32 but not at 4. DPC sensitization did not change the number of TCRs with a frequency above 1 in 1000, and there was no evidence of changes in global repertoire structure.

The sequence was collected from a woman aged 25 to 45 with alopecia areata. Some clones in this sample may be carry-over from other donors' samples. This material consisted of whole blood, taken in connection with sensitization to the hapten diphenylcyclopropenone (DPC). The chain uses TRBV7-2 and TRBJ1-1, with 7 bases aligning to TRBD1. CDR3 loop: CASSPDRSNTEAFF. The nucleotide sequence is TGTGCCAGCAGCCCGGACAGGAGCAACACTGAAGCTTTCTTT.